The 24 T cell receptor beta chains below all came from one sample that was sequenced in a study of CD8+ T cells in alopecia areata. As to treatment: oral pan-JAK inhibitor, 5-10 mg twice daily. Once RNA had been extracted, it was reverse transcribed into cDNA to act as the sequencing template. The assay was immunoSEQ multiplex PCR, and TCRdb's table has in-frame clones only and misses some. The profile shows some 220,000 clones, under 75% of them singletons. This material consisted of CD4+ T cells sorted from blood, taken at week 4, from a patient treated with tofacitinib. The receptor set was obtained from a human donor with alopecia areata.

As regards this clone: The identical CDR3 is also encoded by other nucleotide sequences in the sample. This chain connects TRBV29-1 to TRBJ1-1, with unresolved D. This CDR3 spans 13 amino acids. The germline V gene encodes CDR1 SQVTM and CDR2 ANQGSEA. The V end lost 1 base, the J end lost 0 bases, and 6 bases lay between the germline ends. The CDR3 DNA reads TGCAGCGTTGAAGTAGGTATGAACACTGAAGCTTTCTTT. Translated: CSVEVGMNTEAFF.

This chain links TRBV10-3 with TRBJ2-1; 11 bases line up with TRBD2. CDR1 is ENHRY and CDR2 is SYGVKD in the germline V gene. This CDR3 is 16 amino acids long. With 4 bases clipped from V and 5 bases from J, the junction kept 7 bases outside the gene matches. Here the CDR3 reads CAISGLAGGPDNEQFF. CDR3 nucleotides: TGTGCCATCAGTGGGCTAGCGGGGGGCCCAGACAATGAGCAGTTCTTC.

The CDR3 DNA reads TGTGCCTGGATGAGATACGGGGTACGAAGCTCTGGGGCCAACGTCCTGACTTTC. Residues: CAWMRYGVRSSGANVLTF. The chain has TRBV30 and TRBJ2-6, with D tentatively TRBD2 (5 bases). Germline CDR1 GTSNPN, CDR2 SVGIG (reference sequence). The ends were cut back, 4 bases at V and 0 bases at J, with 19 bases in the middle. The CDR3 consists of 18 residues.

The chain combines TRBV11-1 with TRBJ2-1; D remains unclear. Germline V gene lookup returns CDR1 SGHAT and CDR2 FQDESV (reference sequence). Trimming cost V 4 bases and J 10 bases, with 14 bases left between them. CDR3 size: 13 residues. CDR3 in amino acids: CASSSPPGLEQFF. The CDR3 bases are TGTGCCAGCAGCTCTCCCCCGGGTCTAGAGCAGTTCTTC.

The V and J genes are TRBV13 and TRBJ2-6, with 7 bases lining up with TRBD1. The CDR3 consists of 18 residues. Trimming removed 5 bases from V and 0 bases from J; junction bases left unmatched: 10. The germline V gene has CDR1 PRHDT and CDR2 FYEKMQ (reference sequence). Here the CDR3 reads CASSPMTGPFSGANVLTF. CDR3 DNA: TGTGCCAGCAGCCCGATGACAGGGCCTTTCTCTGGGGCCAACGTCCTGACTTTC.

CDR3 in DNA: TGTGCCAGCAGTGAATGGGGCATTGGCGGGGAGCTGTTTTTT. It translates to CASSEWGIGGELFF. V gene TRBV25-1 combines with J gene TRBJ2-2; perhaps TRBD1 as D (5 bases). This CDR3 spans 14 amino acids. In germline, CDR1 is MGHDK, CDR2 SYGVNS. V was pared by 1 base and J by 7 bases, with 10 bases between. Using reference TRBV25-1 and TRBJ2-2 for the parts outside the CDR3, the full variable domain is EADIYQTPRYLVIGTGKKITLECSQTMGHDKMYWYQQDPGMELHLIHYSYGVNSTEKGDLSSESTVSRIRTEHFPLTLESARPSHTSQYLCASSEWGIGGELFFGEGSRLTVL.

This chain links TRBV29-1 with TRBJ1-2; D remains ambiguous. CDR1 is SQVTM, CDR2 ANQGSEA, per germline. V was clipped by 6 bases and J by 8 bases, with 13 bases between them. This CDR3 spans 11 amino acids. CDR3 DNA: TGCAGCGTCAGCGGGCAGTTCGGCTACACCTTC. Residues: CSVSGQFGYTF.

The chain couples TRBV7-6 to TRBJ2-1, with no clear D. Trimming took off 4 bases at V and 7 bases at J, with 11 bases between the two ends. Germline-derived CDR1 and CDR2 are SGHVS and FNYEAQ. The CDR3 runs 13 residues. The CDR3 region has the DNA TGTGCCAGCAGCTCCCAGGTAACGAATGAGCAGTTCTTC. Its protein product is CASSSQVTNEQFF.

The table lists this clone with a few counts. This chain links TRBV29-1 with TRBJ1-2, with a possible D match to TRBD1 (5 bases). Germline loops: CDR1 SQVTM, CDR2 ANQGSEA. Trimming cost V 7 bases and J 0 bases, with 12 bases left between them. The CDR3 runs to 13 residues. CDR3 residues: CSGMDTANYGYTF. CDR3 in DNA: TGCAGCGGTATGGACACAGCTAACTATGGCTACACCTTC.

The chain uses TRBV5-1 and TRBJ1-1, with a weak D call TRBD1 (5 bases). Germline CDR1 SGHRS, CDR2 YFSETQ. CDR3 size: 15 residues. Deletions cut 4 bases from V and 4 bases from J, with 17 bases between. Here the CDR3 DNA reads TGCGCCAGCAGCCTTTTTTGGGGGTGGCGCACTGAAGCTTTCTTT. It is translated as CASSLFWGWRTEAFF.

This chain uses TRBV2 with TRBJ2-3; D gene ambiguous. The V gene's germline CDR1 is SNHLY and CDR2 FYNNEI. The CDR3 runs 14 residues. The germline V and J ends were trimmed by 4 bases and 0 bases, with 8 bases remaining between them. The CDR3 coding sequence is TGTGCCAGCAGTGTTGTGACTAGCACAGATACGCAGTATTTT. Encoded protein: CASSVVTSTDTQYF.

Only a few counts were recorded for this clone. The V and J genes are TRBV10-2 and TRBJ2-1, with 8 bases lining up with TRBD2. The germline gives CDR1 WSHSY, CDR2 SAAADI. The junction had 3 bases not matched to a gene; V was cut back by 6 bases and J by 2 bases. This CDR3 region has 14 residues. CDR3 sequence: CASSYGGAYNEQFF. DNA of the CDR3: TGCGCCAGCAGCTACGGGGGGGCCTACAATGAGCAGTTCTTC.

V is TRBV2 and J is TRBJ1-6; 7 nucleotides line up with TRBD1. The CDR3 extends over 14 amino acids. J was trimmed by 7 bases and V by 6 bases; bases with no gene match: 6. Per the germline V gene, CDR1 is SNHLY and CDR2 is FYNNEI. The CDR3 region has the DNA TGTGCCAGCAGGGGTTCGACAGGGAATTCACCCCTCCACTTT. Residues: CASRGSTGNSPLHF.

This clone was picked up a small number of times. The J gene is TRBJ2-7, the V gene TRBV5-6; possibly TRBD1 or TRBD2 for D (6 bases each). The CDR3 spans 14 residues. Trimming stripped 2 bases from V and 3 bases from J, with 12 bases between. Germline values: CDR1 SGHDT, CDR2 YYEEEE. DNA for the CDR3: TGTGCCAGCAGCTTCATCGGGGGCGACTACGAGCAGTACTTC. Translating gives CASSFIGGDYEQYF.

This sequence joins TRBV10-3 and TRBJ2-7, with a tentative D call TRBD2 (5 bases). V was clipped by 8 bases and J by 3 bases, with 11 bases between them. Looked up from germline, CDR1 is ENHRY and CDR2 is SYGVKD. The CDR3 runs 12 residues. The CDR3, as DNA: TGTGCCATCGCTTTCCGGGACTACGAGCAGTACTTC. This gives the protein CAIAFRDYEQYF.

The rearrangement uses TRBV30 and TRBJ2-2, with 8 positions matching TRBD2. Germline V CDR1 and CDR2: GTSNPN, SVGIG (reference sequence). V shed 7 bases and J 2 bases; nucleotides not matched to a gene: 6. This CDR3 region has 14 residues. CDR3 nucleotide sequence: TGTGCCTTGGGAGCGGGGGTCAACACCGGGGAGCTGTTTTTT. It codes for CALGAGVNTGELFF.

The chain links TRBV29-1 to TRBJ2-5, with D perhaps matching TRBD2 (6 bases). V lost 4 bases, J lost 4 bases, and 13 bases lay in between. Germline V CDR1 and CDR2: SQVTM, ANQGSEA. The length of the CDR3 is 13 residues. The CDR3: CSVGVVGGETQYF. CDR3 nucleotide sequence: TGCAGCGTTGGGGTTGTGGGGGGAGAGACCCAGTACTTC.

This clone has just a few counts. The chain combines TRBV7-6 with TRBJ1-6; D remains ambiguous. V was trimmed by 5 bases and J by 9 bases, leaving 23 bases between them. The CDR3 loop spans 17 amino acids. Germline loops: CDR1 SGHVS, CDR2 FNYEAQ. CDR3: CASSRNDVLVLGSPLHF. The CDR3 region has the DNA TGTGCCAGCAGCCGTAACGACGTCCTAGTGTTGGGTTCACCCCTCCACTTT.

This clone has more than one count but fewer than ten. The chain has TRBV2 and TRBJ1-1; no reliable D call. Germline loops: CDR1 SNHLY, CDR2 FYNNEI. V shed 4 bases and J shed 2 bases, with 11 bases lying between them. The CDR3 spans 14 residues. For the CDR3, the DNA is TGTGCCAGCAGTGTCCTGGGCGCCAACACTGAAGCTTTCTTT. Translated, it gives CASSVLGANTEAFF.

This clone was picked up one time. Different DNA sequences within this sample yield the same CDR3. This CDR3 is CSVEPGDGYTF. The CDR3 DNA sequence: TGCAGCGTTGAACCAGGGGATGGCTACACCTTC. The chain recombines TRBV29-1 with TRBJ1-2; the D gene is possibly TRBD1 (6 bases). The germline V and J ends were trimmed by 2 bases and 6 bases, with 7 bases remaining between them. The CDR3 is made up of 11 amino acids. Looked up from germline, CDR1 is SQVTM and CDR2 is ANQGSEA.

The chain has TRBV15 and TRBJ2-5; perhaps D is TRBD1 or TRBD2 (5 bases each). Germline V gene sequence: CDR1 LNHNV, CDR2 YYDKDF (reference sequence). The CDR3 is 17 residues long. Trimming took off 1 base at V and 2 bases at J, with 17 bases between the two ends. The CDR3 region is CATSRVGLARRQETQYF. In DNA form, the CDR3 reads TGTGCCACCAGCAGAGTGGGGCTAGCTCGACGACAAGAGACCCAGTACTTC.

The chain recombines TRBV13 with TRBJ2-3; 8 nucleotides match TRBD2. In germline, CDR1 is PRHDT, CDR2 FYEKMQ (reference sequence). This CDR3 region has 16 residues. V lost 5 bases, J lost 2 bases, and 9 bases stayed unmatched. The CDR3: CASSNFLAGSTDTQYF. CDR3 bases: TGTGCCAGCAGCAACTTCCTAGCGGGCTCCACAGATACGCAGTATTTT. Based on the CDR3 plus reference TRBV13 and TRBJ2-3, the full variable domain is AAGVIQSPRHLIKEKRETATLKCYPIPRHDTVYWYQQGPGQDPQFLISFYEKMQSDKGSIPDRFSAQQFSDYHSELNMSSLELGDSALYFCASSNFLAGSTDTQYFGPGTRLTVL.

The chain couples TRBV30 to TRBJ2-2, with D perhaps given as TRBD1 or TRBD2 (5 bases each). The CDR3 is 16 residues long. CDR1 and CDR2 (germline): GTSNPN, SVGIG (reference sequence). V lost 3 bases to trimming and J lost 7 bases, with 21 bases between them. This chain's CDR3 is CAWSAKRGFSGGELFF. The CDR3 DNA follows: TGTGCCTGGAGCGCGAAACGGGGCTTCAGCGGCGGGGAGCTGTTTTTT.

The V and J genes are TRBV29-1 and TRBJ2-7; no reliable D call. V gave up 3 bases and J gave up 5 bases, with 11 bases separating them. Germline V lookup: CDR1 SQVTM, CDR2 ANQGSEA. The CDR3 has 12 amino acids. CDR3: CSVEGNDHEQYF. As DNA, the CDR3 is TGCAGCGTTGAGGGGAATGATCACGAGCAGTACTTC.